These 32 T cell receptor beta chains share one sample of origin, sequenced in a study of T cells after posttransplantation cyclophosphamide. Cyclophosphamide on days +3 and +4 followed busulfan-fludarabine conditioning and a marrow graft. The data were produced by immunoSEQ multiplex PCR, yet TCRdb's version contains in-frame clones alone and is incomplete. The repertoire includes 35,000 to 45,000 clones, roughly 78% of them detected once, and roughly 8.1% sits in the top ten. The starting material was CD4+ T cells sorted from blood, obtained just over 1,900 days after a stem cell transplant with posttransplant cyclophosphamide. The receptors stem from a female patient aged 40 to 55 who received an allogeneic stem cell transplant from a related donor, was CMV-positive, and had no GVHD. Some of these T cells may belong to the graft donor.

This chain connects TRBV29-1 to TRBJ1-1, with 7 bases matching TRBD1. The trim removed 4 bases at V and 3 bases at J, leaving 5 bases unmatched. Germline CDR1 is SQVTM and CDR2 is ANQGSEA. CDR3 length equals 13 residues. For the CDR3, the DNA is TGCAGCGTTGGACAGGGAAGGCACACTGAAGCTTTCTTT. Its protein is CSVGQGRHTEAFF.

The sample holds a few counts of this clone. The rearrangement uses TRBV29-1 and TRBJ2-7, with D perhaps TRBD1 (5 bases). Germline CDR1 SQVTM, CDR2 ANQGSEA. Trimming removed 7 bases at V and 5 bases at J, with 12 bases between. This CDR3 comprises 11 residues. The CDR3 bases are TGCAGCGGCAGAAAAGGGGACGAGCAGTACTTC. Translated, it gives CSGRKGDEQYF.

The chain combines TRBV19 with TRBJ1-4; D unclear. CDR1 and CDR2 (germline): LNHDA, SQIVND (reference sequence). This CDR3 has 17 residues. V lost 3 bases and J lost 2, with 16 bases in between. CDR3 residues: CASSIHPGKVTNEKLFF. The DNA for the CDR3 is TGTGCCAGTAGTATTCATCCGGGGAAGGTGACTAATGAAAAACTGTTTTTT.

The rearrangement links TRBV4-1 to TRBJ2-3, with a tentative D call TRBD2 (5 bases). Germline assignment: CDR1 MGHRA and CDR2 YSYEKL. V lost 0 bases and J 3 bases, leaving 13 bases between the germline ends. CDR3 length: 16 amino acids. CDR3 DNA sequence: TGCGCCAGCAGCCAAGACTCCGGGGTAGTGACAGATACGCAGTATTTT. Its translation is CASSQDSGVVTDTQYF.

This chain joins TRBV7-9 and TRBJ2-7; weak D call: TRBD1 (6 bases). Trimming took off 4 bases at V and 6 bases at J, with 13 bases between the two ends. Germline V lookup: CDR1 SEHNR, CDR2 FQNEAQ (reference sequence). The CDR3 totals 13 residues. The CDR3 region has the DNA TGTGCCAGCAGCTACCCGACAGGATCCGAGCAGTACTTC. Translation gives CASSYPTGSEQYF. The full variable domain, in which reference TRBV7-9 and TRBJ2-7 provide the parts outside the CDR3, is DTGVSQNPRHKITKRGQNVTFRCDPISEHNRLYWYRQTLGQGPEFLTYFQNEAQLEKSRLLSDRFSAERPKGSFSTLEIQRTEQGDSAMYLCASSYPTGSEQYFGPGTRLTVT.

CDR3: CASSSTGWEKLFF. The CDR3 DNA is TGTGCCAGCAGTTCCACGGGATGGGAAAAACTGTTTTTT. The V gene is TRBV28, the J gene TRBJ1-4; D is unresolved. CDR1 is MDHEN, CDR2 SYDVKM, per germline. CDR3 length: 13 residues. Trimming took 4 bases from V and 8 from J, leaving 11 bases between them.

V is TRBV9 and J is TRBJ1-1, with no clear D. V dropped 3 bases and J dropped 5 bases, with 11 bases sitting between them. The germline CDR1 and CDR2 sequences are SGDLS and YYNGEE. The CDR3 consists of 13 residues. Written as DNA, the CDR3 is TGTGCCAGCAGCGCGGTCGCGGGAACTGAAGCTTTCTTT. Residues: CASSAVAGTEAFF.

The rearrangement links TRBV7-2 to TRBJ1-5; no clear D gene. The CDR3 has 13 amino acids. Germline V gene data show CDR1 as SGHTA and CDR2 as FQGNSA. V lost 1 base to trimming and J lost 3 bases, with 4 bases between them. The CDR3 is CASSLELNQPQHF. DNA of the CDR3: TGTGCCAGCAGCTTAGAGCTCAATCAGCCCCAGCATTTT. The full variable domain, rest sourced from reference TRBV7-2 and TRBJ1-5, is GAGVSQSPSNKVTEKGKDVELRCDPISGHTALYWYRQSLGQGLEFLIYFQGNSAPDKSGLPSDRFSAERTGGSVSTLTIQRTQQEDSAVYLCASSLELNQPQHFGDGTRLSIL.

A few counts support this clone. DNA for the CDR3: TGTGCCAGCATTCCCCCAGATTCACCCCTCCACTTT. This gives the protein CASIPPDSPLHF. V usage is TRBV25-1 and J usage is TRBJ1-6, with unresolved D. Trimming removed 7 bases at V and 8 bases at J, with 9 bases between. This CDR3 contains 12 residues. Germline values: CDR1 MGHDK, CDR2 SYGVNS.

The chain is built from TRBV27 and TRBJ2-1, with 13 positions matching TRBD2. The ends lost 5 bases at V and 6 bases at J; junction bases unmatched: 7. Germline CDR1 reads MNHEY; CDR2 reads SMNVEV (reference sequence). This CDR3 has 16 amino acids. This chain's CDR3 is CASSSPGLAGSNEQFF. DNA of the CDR3: TGTGCCAGCAGTAGCCCGGGACTAGCGGGGAGCAATGAGCAGTTCTTC.

This clone has more than one count but fewer than ten. This chain connects TRBV4-2 to TRBJ2-7; 7 positions agree with TRBD1. This CDR3 is built from 15 residues. V gave up 0 bases and J gave up 6 bases; unmatched junction bases: 8. Germline CDR1 reads LGHNA; CDR2 reads YNFKEQ. As DNA, the CDR3 is TGTGCCAGCAGCCAAGAAGGTCAGGGGGTATTCGAGCAGTACTTC. It specifies CASSQEGQGVFEQYF.

The chain employs TRBV6-1 and TRBJ2-7; D remains ambiguous. Germline lookup yields CDR1 MNHNS and CDR2 SASEGT. The CDR3 runs 13 residues. Deletions cut 2 bases from V and 6 bases from J, with 11 bases between. DNA for the CDR3: TGTGCCAGCAGTGAACAGAGGAACCTCGAGCAGTACTTC. Its protein product is CASSEQRNLEQYF.

This CDR3 is CASSPRGRNTEAFF. CDR3 DNA sequence: TGTGCCAGCTCACCACGAGGCAGGAACACTGAAGCTTTCTTT. The V and J genes are TRBV18 and TRBJ1-1; D is unclear. This CDR3 spans 14 amino acids. The germline CDR1 and CDR2 sequences are KGHSH and LQKENI. Trimming removed 1 base at V and 1 base at J, with 7 bases between.

The CDR3 loop reads CASSQGAETQYF. The CDR3 region has the DNA TGTGCCAGCAGTCAGGGGGCGGAGACCCAGTACTTC. The V gene is TRBV2, the J gene TRBJ2-5, with 8 bases identical to TRBD1. The trim removed 5 bases at V and 5 bases at J, leaving 1 base unmatched. CDR3 length equals 12 residues. Per the germline V gene, CDR1 is SNHLY and CDR2 is FYNNEI. Supplemented by reference TRBV2 and TRBJ2-5, the full variable domain reads EPEVTQTPSHQVTQMGQEVILRCVPISNHLYFYWYRQILGQKVEFLVSFYNNEISEKSEIFDDQFSVERPDGSNFTLKIRSTKLEDSAMYFCASSQGAETQYFGPGTRLLVL.

The rearrangement uses TRBV5-4 and TRBJ2-7; a possible D gene is TRBD1 (5 bases). Germline V gene data show CDR1 as SGHNT and CDR2 as YYREEE (reference sequence). This CDR3 contains 14 residues. The V end was cut by 4 bases, the J end by 3 bases, with 14 bases between. The CDR3 DNA follows: TGTGCCAGCAGCCCTGGACAATGGCGCTACGAGCAGTACTTC. This sequence encodes CASSPGQWRYEQYF.

A single count supports this clone. This chain links TRBV9 with TRBJ1-1, with 8 bases that match TRBD1. Looked up from germline, CDR1 is SGDLS and CDR2 is YYNGEE. The CDR3 loop spans 15 amino acids. The V and J ends lost 0 bases and 1 base, in that order; junction bases with no gene match: 2. The CDR3 sequence is CASSVAGQGNTEAFF. In DNA, the CDR3 is TGTGCCAGCAGCGTAGCTGGACAGGGGAACACTGAAGCTTTCTTT.

The chain employs TRBV28 and TRBJ2-1, with TRBD1 matching over 9 bases. The trim removed 9 bases at V and 8 bases at J, leaving 8 bases unmatched. Germline CDR1 MDHEN, CDR2 SYDVKM. This CDR3 is 13 amino acids long. The CDR3 loop reads CASRGTGLDEQFF. Here the CDR3 DNA reads TGTGCCAGTAGGGGGACAGGGTTGGATGAGCAGTTCTTC.

The V gene is TRBV5-4, the J gene TRBJ1-2; D perhaps matches TRBD1 (5 bases). CDR3 length: 12 residues. CDR1 is SGHNT, CDR2 YYREEE, per germline (reference sequence). The germline V and J ends were trimmed by 4 bases and 4 bases, with 8 bases remaining between them. CDR3 protein: CASSPDSYGYTF. CDR3 sequence (DNA): TGTGCCAGCAGCCCTGACAGCTATGGCTACACCTTC.

The V and J genes are TRBV19 and TRBJ2-5, with 8 bases fitting TRBD1. V gave up 5 bases and J gave up 6 bases; unmatched junction bases: 8. Germline V gene data show CDR1 as LNHDA and CDR2 as SQIVND (reference sequence). This CDR3 comprises 14 residues. This CDR3 reads CASSPVTGGKTQYF. The CDR3 DNA sequence: TGTGCCAGTAGTCCCGTTACAGGGGGGAAGACCCAGTACTTC.

V gene TRBV7-3 combines with J gene TRBJ1-1; D may be TRBD1 (6 bases). The V gene's germline CDR1 is SGHTA and CDR2 FQGTGA. The CDR3 spans 15 residues. The V gene lost 0 bases and the J gene lost 4 bases, with 12 bases spanning the gap. In DNA form, the CDR3 reads TGTGCCAGCAGCTTAACGGCGCAGGGGTTCACTGAAGCTTTCTTT. Amino acid sequence: CASSLTAQGFTEAFF.

Only one count was recorded for this clone. V and J are TRBV10-3 and TRBJ1-2, with a weak D call TRBD1 (6 bases). The CDR3 consists of 14 residues. The germline V and J ends were trimmed by 6 bases and 4 bases, with 15 bases remaining between them. Germline V gene lookup returns CDR1 ENHRY and CDR2 SYGVKD. This CDR3 reads CAISPPGESYGYTF. The CDR3 region has the DNA TGTGCCATCAGCCCCCCAGGGGAAAGCTATGGCTACACCTTC.

This sequence joins TRBV29-1 and TRBJ2-7; 11 bases fit TRBD2. Germline CDR1 SQVTM, CDR2 ANQGSEA. CDR3 length: 14 amino acids. V lost 4 bases and J lost 2; bases outside the gene matches: 4. This CDR3 is CSVGGTSGTYEQYF. The CDR3 nucleotides are TGCAGCGTTGGGGGGACTAGCGGTACCTACGAGCAGTACTTC.

The V gene is TRBV5-1, the J gene TRBJ2-5; 8 bases align to TRBD1. Germline CDR1 SGHRS, CDR2 YFSETQ. The CDR3 is made up of 14 amino acids. V trimming: 3 bases; J trimming: 1 base; junction bases outside the gene matches: 2. This CDR3 is CASSYGQGQETQYF. The DNA for the CDR3 is TGCGCCAGCAGCTATGGACAGGGCCAAGAGACCCAGTACTTC.

The chain combines TRBV5-5 with TRBJ2-3, with TRBD1 matching over 7 bases. CDR1 is SGHKS and CDR2 is YYEKEE in the germline V gene (reference sequence). Trimming removed 3 bases from V and 2 bases from J; junction bases left unmatched: 3. CDR3 length equals 14 residues. The CDR3 sequence is CASSSGQNTDTQYF. For the CDR3, the DNA is TGTGCCAGCAGCTCGGGACAGAACACAGATACGCAGTATTTT.

The count of this clone is one. V usage is TRBV5-4 and J usage is TRBJ2-7; perhaps TRBD1 as D (5 bases). Trimming left V 4 bases short and J 2 bases short, with 16 bases between. CDR1 is SGHNT and CDR2 is YYREEE in the germline V gene (reference sequence). The CDR3 is made up of 15 amino acids. The CDR3 bases are TGTGCCAGCAGCCATGGGGCGACCGTTACCTACGAGCAGTACTTC. This sequence encodes CASSHGATVTYEQYF. The variable domain in full, completed from reference TRBV5-4 and TRBJ2-7, reads ETGVTQSPTHLIKTRGQQVTLRCSSQSGHNTVSWYQQALGQGPQFIFQYYREEENGRGNFPPRFSGLQFPNYSSELNVNALELDDSALYLCASSHGATVTYEQYFGPGTRLTVT.

This chain joins TRBV11-3 and TRBJ2-3; 8 bases line up with TRBD1. The CDR3 spans 15 residues. CDR1 SGHNT and CDR2 YENEEA come from the germline V gene. The J segment lost 6 bases and the V segment lost 3 bases, leaving 8 bases of the junction unmatched. The CDR3 sequence: CASSFSTGTGDTQYF. CDR3 nucleotide sequence: TGTGCCAGCAGCTTTTCGACCGGGACAGGTGATACGCAGTATTTT.

By proportion, this clone is medium-sized (0.01 to 0.1%). This rearrangement joins TRBV5-4 to TRBJ1-2; D possibly corresponds to TRBD1 (6 bases). The V gene's germline CDR1 is SGHNT and CDR2 YYREEE (reference sequence). The germline V and J ends were trimmed by 5 bases and 7 bases, with 15 bases remaining between them. The CDR3 covers 13 residues. The CDR3 loop reads CASRVGGQRGYTF. As DNA, the CDR3 is TGTGCCAGCAGGGTGGGGGGGCAACGTGGCTACACCTTC.

The chain joins TRBV16 to TRBJ1-3, with 7 bases aligning to TRBD1. Trimming at V came to 2 bases and at J to 4 bases, leaving 5 bases not matched to a gene. CDR3 length: 15 residues. CDR1 KGHSY and CDR2 FQNENV come from the germline V gene. The CDR3 sequence is CASSQPDRAGNTIYF. CDR3 in DNA: TGTGCCAGCAGCCAACCCGACAGGGCCGGAAACACCATATATTTT. The full variable domain, completed using reference TRBV16 and TRBJ1-3, is GEEVAQTPKHLVRGEGQKAKLYCAPIKGHSYVFWYQQVLKNEFKFLISFQNENVFDETGMPKERFSAKCLPNSPCSLEIQATKLEDSAVYFCASSQPDRAGNTIYFGEGSWLTVV.

The chain couples TRBV11-3 to TRBJ2-3; the match to TRBD1 covers 10 bases. CDR1 and CDR2 from the germline V gene are SGHNT and YENEEA. CDR3 length equals 15 residues. The V and J ends lost 5 bases and 5 bases, in that order; junction bases with no gene match: 7. The CDR3 DNA sequence: TGTGCCAGCAGCCTCGGACAGGGGGATGAAGATACGCAGTATTTT. It encodes CASSLGQGDEDTQYF.

This sequence joins TRBV27 and TRBJ1-6, with 11 bases aligning to TRBD1. V lost 6 bases, J lost 7 bases, and 5 bases stayed unmatched. Germline assignment: CDR1 MNHEY and CDR2 SMNVEV (reference sequence). This CDR3 comprises 15 residues. CDR3 in DNA: TGTGCCAGCAGGCCCCGGGACAGGGGGAATTCACCCCTCCACTTT. Translation: CASRPRDRGNSPLHF.

The V gene is TRBV21-1, the J gene TRBJ1-4; the D call in the table, TRBD1, was not verified against the DNA. TRBV21-1 is given as a pseudogene. The CDR3 sequence is 15 residues long. The CDR3 is CASRVRRTANEKLFF. CDR3 bases: TGTGCCAGCAGGGTCCGGAGGACAGCGAATGAAAAACTGTTTTTT.

The chain links TRBV28 to TRBJ2-2, with 10 bases identical to TRBD1. Germline V gene data show CDR1 as MDHEN and CDR2 as SYDVKM. The CDR3 is made up of 15 amino acids. The V and J ends lost 5 bases and 5 bases, in that order; junction bases with no gene match: 5. The CDR3 region has the DNA TGTGCCAGCAGTCCATCGGACAGGGGGACCGGGGAGCTGTTTTTT. Protein sequence: CASSPSDRGTGELFF.